Described below is a single T cell receptor beta chain sequence and its context. What it binds is not known. Libraries were prepared by immunoSEQ multiplex PCR; TCRdb keeps only in-frame clonotypes and omits some of them. The sample records about 120,000 clones, roughly nine tenths being singletons. Losses at the gene ends were 8 bases for V and 2 bases for J; bases not matched to a gene: 17. CDR1 and CDR2 (germline): LGHDT, YNNKEL (reference sequence). The CDR3 is 17 amino acids. This entry comes from a study of T cell responses to AZD1222 COVID-19 vaccine. Study-wide results and limits: At study baseline, merely six AZD1222 recipients were seropositive. Receipt of two AZD1222 doses was followed by a rise in Spike-specific TCR breadth and depth. There were mostly white British donors and more females than males, and clonal diversity was possibly underestimated.

The receptor comes from an adult in good health. The V call is TRBV3-1 (or the pseudogene TRBV3-2), the J call TRBJ1-2; TRBD1 agrees at 7 bases. The sequenced sample was peripheral blood, obtained on day 0 of AZD1222 vaccination. This chain's CDR3 is CASRSITQGGINYGYTF. The CDR3 bases are TGTGCCAGCCGCTCAATTACGCAGGGGGGGATAAACTATGGCTACACCTTC.